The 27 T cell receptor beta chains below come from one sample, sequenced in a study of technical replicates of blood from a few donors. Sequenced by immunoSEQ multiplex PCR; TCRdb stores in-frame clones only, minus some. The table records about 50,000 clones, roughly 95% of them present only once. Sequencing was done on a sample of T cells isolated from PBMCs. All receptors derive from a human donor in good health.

For the CDR3, the DNA is TGTGCCTGGAAAGGGACAGGGTTTGGGGAGCAGTACTTC. Encoded protein: CAWKGTGFGEQYF. The genes are TRBV30 and TRBJ2-7; TRBD1 matches at 9 bases. Germline V gene sequence: CDR1 GTSNPN, CDR2 SVGIG (reference sequence). This CDR3 is built from 13 residues. V lost 4 bases, J lost 7 bases, and 8 bases stayed unmatched.

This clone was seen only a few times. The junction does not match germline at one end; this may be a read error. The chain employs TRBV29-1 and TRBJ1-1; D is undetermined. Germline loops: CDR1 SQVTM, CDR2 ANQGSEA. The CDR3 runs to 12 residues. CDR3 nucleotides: TGCAGCGTCGAAGACAATCCCTATGAAGCTTTCTTT. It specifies CSVEDNPYEAFF.

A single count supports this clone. The CDR3 region is CAISWTAGTRNEQFF. CDR3 coding DNA: TGTGCCATCAGCTGGACTGCGGGAACGCGCAATGAGCAGTTCTTC. The chain employs TRBV10-3 and TRBJ2-1, with D possibly TRBD2 on 6 matching bases. CDR3 size: 15 residues. V lost 6 bases and J 6 bases, leaving 18 bases between the germline ends. Germline CDR1 ENHRY, CDR2 SYGVKD.

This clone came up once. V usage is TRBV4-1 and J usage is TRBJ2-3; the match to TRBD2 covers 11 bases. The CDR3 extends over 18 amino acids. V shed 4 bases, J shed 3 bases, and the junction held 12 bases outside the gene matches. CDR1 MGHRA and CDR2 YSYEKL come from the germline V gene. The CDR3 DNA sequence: TGCGCCAGCAGCCGCAAGGGGTCGACTAGCGGGAATACAGATACGCAGTATTTT. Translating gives CASSRKGSTSGNTDTQYF.

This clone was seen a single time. CDR3 protein: CASSLADRTGPQPQHF. The CDR3 nucleotides read TGTGCCAGCAGCTTAGCCGATAGGACAGGACCGCAGCCCCAGCATTTT. The chain recombines TRBV7-9 with TRBJ1-5; 7 bases line up with TRBD1. The J segment lost 7 bases and the V segment lost 0 bases, leaving 9 bases of the junction unmatched. CDR3 size: 16 residues. CDR1 and CDR2 (germline): SEHNR, FQNEAQ (reference sequence). Full variable domain (missing parts from reference TRBV7-9 and TRBJ1-5): DTGVSQNPRHKITKRGQNVTFRCDPISEHNRLYWYRQTLGQGPEFLTYFQNEAQLEKSRLLSDRFSAERPKGSFSTLEIQRTEQGDSAMYLCASSLADRTGPQPQHFGDGTRLSIL.

CDR3 DNA: TGCGCCAGCAGCCTGGAGAGCGGGAGTCGGGACATTCAGTACTTC. This encodes CASSLESGSRDIQYF. The chain combines TRBV5-1 with TRBJ2-4, with 8 bases that match TRBD2. This CDR3 contains 15 residues. After removal of 4 bases from V and 8 bases from J, the junction contained 11 bases not matched to a gene. Germline CDR1 is SGHRS and CDR2 is YFSETQ. The whole variable domain, remainder taken from reference TRBV5-1 and TRBJ2-4, is KAGVTQTPRYLIKTRGQQVTLSCSPISGHRSVSWYQQTPGQGLQFLFEYFSETQRNKGNFPGRFSGRQFSNSRSEMNVSTLELGDSALYLCASSLESGSRDIQYFGAGTRLSVL.

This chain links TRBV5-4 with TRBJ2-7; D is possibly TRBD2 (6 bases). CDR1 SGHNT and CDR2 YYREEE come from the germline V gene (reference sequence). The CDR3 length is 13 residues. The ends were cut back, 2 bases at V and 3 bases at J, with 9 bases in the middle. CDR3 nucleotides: TGTGCCAGCAGCTTCGGGGGATACTACGAGCAGTACTTC. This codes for CASSFGGYYEQYF.

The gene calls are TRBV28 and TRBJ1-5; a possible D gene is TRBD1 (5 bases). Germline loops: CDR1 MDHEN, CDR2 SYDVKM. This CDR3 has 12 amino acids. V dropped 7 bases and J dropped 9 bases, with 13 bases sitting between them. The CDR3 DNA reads TGTGCCAGCAAAATAGGAGGGGCGCCCCAGCATTTT. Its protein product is CASKIGGAPQHF.

The CDR3 DNA is TGTGCCAGCAGCTTAGACCAGACAGGCGTTCTTCGCTATGGCTACACCTTC. Translating it yields CASSLDQTGVLRYGYTF. The V call is TRBV11-3, the J call TRBJ1-2; tentatively, D is TRBD1 (6 bases). V was shortened by 0 bases and J by 4 bases, with 18 bases between the two germline ends. Per the germline V gene, CDR1 is SGHNT and CDR2 is YENEEA. CDR3 size: 17 residues.

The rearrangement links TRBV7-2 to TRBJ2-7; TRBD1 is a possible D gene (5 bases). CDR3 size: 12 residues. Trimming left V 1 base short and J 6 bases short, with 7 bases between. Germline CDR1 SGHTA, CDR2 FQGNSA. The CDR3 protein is CASSLGTIEQYF. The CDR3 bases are TGTGCCAGCAGCTTAGGGACAATCGAGCAGTACTTC.

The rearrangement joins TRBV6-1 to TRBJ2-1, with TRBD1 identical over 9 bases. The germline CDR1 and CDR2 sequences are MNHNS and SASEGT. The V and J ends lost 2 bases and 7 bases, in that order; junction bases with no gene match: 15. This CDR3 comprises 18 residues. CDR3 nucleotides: TGTGCCAGCAGTGAATGGGGACAGGGAAGGGTTTCAGGGAATGAGCAGTTCTTC. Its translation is CASSEWGQGRVSGNEQFF.

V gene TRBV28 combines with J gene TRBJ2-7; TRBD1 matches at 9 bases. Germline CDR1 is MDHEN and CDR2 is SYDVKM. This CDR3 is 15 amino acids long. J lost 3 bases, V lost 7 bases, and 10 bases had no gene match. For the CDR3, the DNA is TGTGCCAGCACACCGAGGACAGGGGTAAACTACGAGCAGTACTTC. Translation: CASTPRTGVNYEQYF.

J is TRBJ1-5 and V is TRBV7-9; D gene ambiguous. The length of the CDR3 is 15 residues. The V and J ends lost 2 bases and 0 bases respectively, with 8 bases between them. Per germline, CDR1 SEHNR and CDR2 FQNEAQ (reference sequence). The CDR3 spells CASSLNGYSNQPQHF. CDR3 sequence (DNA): TGTGCCAGCAGCTTAAACGGGTATAGCAATCAGCCCCAGCATTTT.

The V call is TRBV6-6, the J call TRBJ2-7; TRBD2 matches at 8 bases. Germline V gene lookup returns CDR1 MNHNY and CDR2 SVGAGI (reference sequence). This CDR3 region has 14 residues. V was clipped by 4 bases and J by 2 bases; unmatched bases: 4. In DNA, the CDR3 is TGTGCCAGCAGTTTAGCGGGGCGGACCTACGAGCAGTACTTC. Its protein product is CASSLAGRTYEQYF.

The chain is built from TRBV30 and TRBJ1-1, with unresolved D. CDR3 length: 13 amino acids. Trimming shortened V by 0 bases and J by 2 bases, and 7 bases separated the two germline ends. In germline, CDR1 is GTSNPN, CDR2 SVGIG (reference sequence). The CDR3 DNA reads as TGTGCCTGGAGTGTTGGGCAAAACACTGAAGCTTTCTTT. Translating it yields CAWSVGQNTEAFF.

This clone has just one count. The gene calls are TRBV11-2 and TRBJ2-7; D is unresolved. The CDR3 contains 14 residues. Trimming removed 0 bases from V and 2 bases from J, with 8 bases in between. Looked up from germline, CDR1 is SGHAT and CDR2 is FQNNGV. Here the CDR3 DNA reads TGTGCCAGCAGCTTAGATGGTGACACCTACGAGCAGTACTTC. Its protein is CASSLDGDTYEQYF.

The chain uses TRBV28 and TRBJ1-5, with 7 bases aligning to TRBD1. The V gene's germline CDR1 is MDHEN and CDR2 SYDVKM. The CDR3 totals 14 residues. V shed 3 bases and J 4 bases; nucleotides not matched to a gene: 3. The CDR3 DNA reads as TGTGCCAGCAGTTTTTGGACAGGTAATCAGCCCCAGCATTTT. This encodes CASSFWTGNQPQHF. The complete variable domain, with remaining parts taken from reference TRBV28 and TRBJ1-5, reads DVKVTQSSRYLVKRTGEKVFLECVQDMDHENMFWYRQDPGLGLRLIYFSYDVKMKEKGDIPEGYSVSREKKERFSLILESASTNQTSMYLCASSFWTGNQPQHFGDGTRLSIL.

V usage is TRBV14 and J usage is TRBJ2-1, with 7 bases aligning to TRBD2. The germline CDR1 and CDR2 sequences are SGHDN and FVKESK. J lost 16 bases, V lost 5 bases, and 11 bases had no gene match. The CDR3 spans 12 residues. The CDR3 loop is CASSGAGVILFF. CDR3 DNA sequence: TGTGCCAGCAGCGGGGCGGGAGTCATTCTTTTCTTC.

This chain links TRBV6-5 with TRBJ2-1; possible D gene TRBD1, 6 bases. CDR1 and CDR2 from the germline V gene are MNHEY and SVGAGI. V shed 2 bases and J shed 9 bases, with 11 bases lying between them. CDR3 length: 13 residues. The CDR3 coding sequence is TGTGCCAGCAGTTACCGACAGGAACGTGAGCAGTTCTTC. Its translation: CASSYRQEREQFF.

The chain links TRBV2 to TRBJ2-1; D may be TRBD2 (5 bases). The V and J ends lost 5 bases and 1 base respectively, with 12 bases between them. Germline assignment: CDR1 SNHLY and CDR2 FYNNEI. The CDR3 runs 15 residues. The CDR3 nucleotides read TGTGCCAGCAGTTTAGCGTCCCCTTCCTACAATGAGCAGTTCTTC. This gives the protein CASSLASPSYNEQFF.

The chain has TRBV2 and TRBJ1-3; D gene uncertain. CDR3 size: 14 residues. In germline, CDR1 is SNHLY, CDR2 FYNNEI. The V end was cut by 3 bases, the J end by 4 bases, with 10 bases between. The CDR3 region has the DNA TGTGCCAGCAGTGAGTGGACTTCAGGAAACACCATATATTTT. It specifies CASSEWTSGNTIYF.

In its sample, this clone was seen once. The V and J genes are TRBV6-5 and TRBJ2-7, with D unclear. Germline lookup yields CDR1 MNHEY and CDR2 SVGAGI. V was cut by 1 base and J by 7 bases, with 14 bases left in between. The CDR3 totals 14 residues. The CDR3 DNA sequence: TGTGCCAGCAGTTACTATCCAGTGTCCTTGGAGCAGTACTTC. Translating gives CASSYYPVSLEQYF.

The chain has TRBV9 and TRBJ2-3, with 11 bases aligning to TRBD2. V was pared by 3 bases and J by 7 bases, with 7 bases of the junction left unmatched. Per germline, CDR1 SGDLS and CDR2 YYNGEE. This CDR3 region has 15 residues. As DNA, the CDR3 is TGTGCCAGCAGCGCCTCCGGGACTAGCGGTAATACGCAGTATTTT. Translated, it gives CASSASGTSGNTQYF.

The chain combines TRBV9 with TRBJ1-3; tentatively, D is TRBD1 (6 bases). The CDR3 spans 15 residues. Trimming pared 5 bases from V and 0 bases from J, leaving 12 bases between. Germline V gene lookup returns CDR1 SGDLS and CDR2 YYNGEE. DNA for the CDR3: TGTGCCAGCAGTGCGACAGGCTCCTCTGGAAACACCATATATTTT. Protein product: CASSATGSSGNTIYF.

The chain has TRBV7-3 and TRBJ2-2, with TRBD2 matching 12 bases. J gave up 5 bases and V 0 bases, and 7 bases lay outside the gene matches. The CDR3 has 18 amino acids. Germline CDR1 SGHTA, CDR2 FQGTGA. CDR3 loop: CASSLTSLAGGNTGELFF. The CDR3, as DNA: TGTGCCAGCAGCTTAACATCGCTAGCGGGAGGGAATACCGGGGAGCTGTTTTTT.

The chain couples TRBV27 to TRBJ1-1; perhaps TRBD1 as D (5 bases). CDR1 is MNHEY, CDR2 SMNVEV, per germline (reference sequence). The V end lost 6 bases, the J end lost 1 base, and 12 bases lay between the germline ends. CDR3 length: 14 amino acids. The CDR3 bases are TGTGCCAGCAGGACGGGGGGTTCGAACACTGAAGCTTTCTTT. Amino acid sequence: CASRTGGSNTEAFF.

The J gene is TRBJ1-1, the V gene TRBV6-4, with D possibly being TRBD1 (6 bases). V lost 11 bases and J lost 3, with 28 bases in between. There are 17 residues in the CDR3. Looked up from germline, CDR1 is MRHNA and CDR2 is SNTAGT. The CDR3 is CAPQTRAGGRSDTEAFF. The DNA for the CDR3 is TGTGCCCCGCAGACCAGAGCCGGGGGGCGTTCGGACACTGAAGCTTTCTTT.